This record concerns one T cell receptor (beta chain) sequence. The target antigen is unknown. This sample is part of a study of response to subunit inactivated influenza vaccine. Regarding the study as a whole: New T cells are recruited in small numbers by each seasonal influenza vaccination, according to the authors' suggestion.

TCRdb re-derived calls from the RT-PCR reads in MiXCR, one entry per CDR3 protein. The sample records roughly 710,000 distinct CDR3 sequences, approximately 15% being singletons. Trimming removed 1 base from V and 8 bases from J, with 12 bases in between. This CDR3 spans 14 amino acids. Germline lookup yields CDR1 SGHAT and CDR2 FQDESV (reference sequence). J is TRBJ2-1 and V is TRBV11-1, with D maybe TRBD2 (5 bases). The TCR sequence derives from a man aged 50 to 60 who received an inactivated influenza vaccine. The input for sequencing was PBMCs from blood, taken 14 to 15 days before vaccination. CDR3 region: CASSLVYRDHEQFF. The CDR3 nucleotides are TGTGCCAGCAGCTTAGTTTACCGGGATCATGAGCAGTTCTTC.